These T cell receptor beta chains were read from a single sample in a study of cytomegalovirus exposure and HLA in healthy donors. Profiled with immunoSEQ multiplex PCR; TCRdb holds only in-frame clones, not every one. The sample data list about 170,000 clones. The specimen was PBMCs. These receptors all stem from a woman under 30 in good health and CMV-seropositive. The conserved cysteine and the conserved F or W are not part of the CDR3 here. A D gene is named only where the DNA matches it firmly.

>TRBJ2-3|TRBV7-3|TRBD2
ASSPSGGAPDTQY
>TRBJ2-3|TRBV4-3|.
ASSPRTATDTQY
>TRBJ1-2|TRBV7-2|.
ASSLSERVYGYT
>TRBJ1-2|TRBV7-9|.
ASSSTGIRYGYT
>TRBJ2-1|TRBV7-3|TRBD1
ASSLVAGGKNEQF
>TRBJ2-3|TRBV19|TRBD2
ASSTAGLAGYYTSTDTQY
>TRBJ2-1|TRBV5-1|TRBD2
ASTEPLAAYNEQF
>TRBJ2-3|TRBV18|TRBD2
ASSPNSGGAGDTQY
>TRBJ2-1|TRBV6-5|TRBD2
ASSYLSSGGKF
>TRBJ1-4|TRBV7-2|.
ASSFGSGFANEKLF
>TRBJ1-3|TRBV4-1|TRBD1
ASSRILGQGDSGNTIY
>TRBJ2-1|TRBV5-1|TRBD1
ASSLGQGGEQF
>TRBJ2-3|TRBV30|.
AWGLGGTDTQY
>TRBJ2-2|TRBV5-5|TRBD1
ASSSGQVNTGELF
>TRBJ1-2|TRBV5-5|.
ASSLGGIANYGYT
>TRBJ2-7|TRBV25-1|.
ASSEGLAMYEQY
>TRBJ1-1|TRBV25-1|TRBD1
ASGQGTEAF
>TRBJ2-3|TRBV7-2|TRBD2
ASSSLPAGGGTDTQY
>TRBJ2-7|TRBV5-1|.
ASSFLTNYEQY
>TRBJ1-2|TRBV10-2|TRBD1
ASSGRTGGDNYGYT
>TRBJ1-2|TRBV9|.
ASSANYGYT
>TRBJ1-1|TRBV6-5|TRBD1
ASSRQGTEAF
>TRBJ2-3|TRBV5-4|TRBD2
ASSTLASSTDTQY
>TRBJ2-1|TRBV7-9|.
ASSPDRWYEQF
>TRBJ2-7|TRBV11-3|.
ASSPTAADRYEQY
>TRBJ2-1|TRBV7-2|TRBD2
ASSLGPAGGDNEQF
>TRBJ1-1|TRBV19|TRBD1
ASSLTGGRTEAF
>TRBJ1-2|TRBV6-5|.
ATQGFDYGYT
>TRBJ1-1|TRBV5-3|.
ARSLAFTEAF
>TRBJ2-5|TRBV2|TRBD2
ASSLAGGPGTQY
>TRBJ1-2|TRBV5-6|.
ASSLPGSNYGYT
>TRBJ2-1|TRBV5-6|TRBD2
ASSLTSGGYNEQF
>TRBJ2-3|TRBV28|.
ASEWGGTDTQY
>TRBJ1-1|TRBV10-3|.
AISEQGDGEAF
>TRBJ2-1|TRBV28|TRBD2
ASSSIIGLAGIREQF
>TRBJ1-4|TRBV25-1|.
ASSEPHERMF
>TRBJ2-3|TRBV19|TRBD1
ASSPLGQGITDTQY
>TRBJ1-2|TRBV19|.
ASSIGAVYGYT
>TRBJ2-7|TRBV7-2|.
ASSSGTFYEQY
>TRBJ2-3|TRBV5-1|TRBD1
ASSPADRGADTQY
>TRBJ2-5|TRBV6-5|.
ATAEEGTQY
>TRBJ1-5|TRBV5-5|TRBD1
ASSAGTVNQPQH
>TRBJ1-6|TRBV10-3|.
AISPTSGGYNSPLH
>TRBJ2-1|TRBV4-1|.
ASSPGPTSWDEQF
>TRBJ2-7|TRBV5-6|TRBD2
ASSDQMTGLAGVQY
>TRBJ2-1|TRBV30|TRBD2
AWRETLAGGPSKF